The clone carrying this T cell receptor beta chain came up many times. As yet, its antigen is unknown. The data derive from a study of response to subunit inactivated influenza vaccine. Study-wide findings and caveats: T cells newly recruited by each seasonal influenza vaccination are few, the authors suggested.

The CDR3 is 15 residues long. In germline, CDR1 is SGHVS, CDR2 FQNEAQ. V lost 1 base and J lost 1, with 10 bases in between. Using its own MiXCR run on the RT-PCR reads, TCRdb lists one record per CDR3 protein. This table holds under 500,000 distinct CDR3 sequences, approximately 11% found once. The TCR originated in a man in his forties or fifties who received an inactivated influenza vaccine. The chain employs TRBV7-8 and TRBJ1-1; D is unclear. Here the sequenced sample was PBMCs from blood, taken roughly 47 days after vaccination. Here the CDR3 reads CASSLVEERNTEAFF. CDR3 nucleotides: TGTGCCAGCAGCTTAGTGGAAGAAAGGAACACTGAAGCTTTCTTT.